The 13 T cell receptor beta chains below were found in one sample sequenced in a study of CD8 T cells in Susac syndrome. With random hexamers, about 0.5 to 1 ug RNA was reverse transcribed. A single record per CDR3 protein comes from TCRdb applying MiXCR to the immunoSEQ multiplex PCR reads. In the table there are about 440,000 distinct CDR3 sequences, approximately 85% of which are singletons. The sequencing input was CD8+ T cells from PBMCs. All receptors come from a human donor with multiple sclerosis.

This rearrangement joins TRBV6-2 or TRBV6-3 to TRBJ2-1; tentative D call: TRBD2 (5 bases). The CDR3 totals 16 residues. Germline V gene data show CDR1 as MNHEY and CDR2 as SVGEGT. The ends were cut back, 4 bases at V and 0 bases at J, with 13 bases in the middle. Written as DNA, the CDR3 is TGTGCCAGCAGTTCTCTGACTACCCGCTCCTACAATGAGCAGTTCTTC. Translated: CASSSLTTRSYNEQFF.

The chain is built from TRBV4-1 and TRBJ2-1; perhaps TRBD1 as D (6 bases). V was trimmed by 8 bases and J by 1 base, leaving 12 bases between them. The CDR3 has 14 amino acids. Per germline, CDR1 MGHRA and CDR2 YSYEKL. CDR3 DNA: TGCGCCAGCGGAACAGGGAGTTCCTACAATGAGCAGTTCTTC. Protein: CASGTGSSYNEQFF.

The chain employs TRBV19 and TRBJ2-1, with D unresolved. Trimming took 4 bases from V and 7 from J, leaving 11 bases between them. This CDR3 is 13 amino acids long. In germline, CDR1 is LNHDA, CDR2 SQIVND (reference sequence). In DNA, the CDR3 is TGTGCCAGTAGTAGTGGACGATTAAATGAGCAGTTCTTC. Amino acid sequence: CASSSGRLNEQFF.

V gene TRBV4-2 combines with J gene TRBJ1-1, with D perhaps matching TRBD1 (6 bases). Per germline, CDR1 LGHNA and CDR2 YNFKEQ. With 0 bases removed from V and 2 bases from J, the gap between germline ends came to 25 bases. The CDR3 loop spans 20 amino acids. The chain's CDR3 is CASSQDGRTEGGYHNTEAFF. CDR3 DNA: TGTGCCAGCAGCCAAGATGGACGGACAGAGGGGGGGTATCATAACACTGAAGCTTTCTTT.

The chain joins TRBV4-1 to TRBJ2-2; a weak D match, TRBD1 (6 bases). The CDR3 is 16 amino acids. Germline assignment: CDR1 MGHRA and CDR2 YSYEKL. V was pared by 4 bases and J by 6 bases, with 18 bases between. The DNA for the CDR3 is TGCGCCAGCAGCCCGCCTGGGACATCACGGTCCGGGGAGCTGTTTTTT. Translating gives CASSPPGTSRSGELFF.

CDR3 protein: CAWATGTGDYEQYF. As DNA, the CDR3 is TGTGCCTGGGCAACCGGGACAGGGGACTACGAGCAGTACTTC. This chain uses TRBV30 with TRBJ2-7, with 10 bases aligning to TRBD1. The germline gives CDR1 GTSNPN, CDR2 SVGIG (reference sequence). The CDR3 totals 14 residues. Unmatched junction bases numbered 7, after V lost 5 bases and J lost 3 bases.

V gene TRBV3-1 combines with J gene TRBJ2-1; 9 bases line up with TRBD2. This CDR3 is built from 18 residues. Unmatched junction bases numbered 16, after V lost 0 bases and J lost 10 bases. The V gene's germline CDR1 is LGHDT and CDR2 YNNKEL (reference sequence). The CDR3 reads CASSQDTPRGGASGEQFF. CDR3 coding DNA: TGTGCCAGCAGCCAAGATACCCCTCGCGGGGGGGCATCGGGGGAGCAGTTCTTC.

A note on this clonotype: An end of the junction does not agree with germline; a read error may underlie this. V and J are TRBV11-2 and TRBJ2-1; no reliable D call. CDR1 is SGHAT and CDR2 is FQNNGV in the germline V gene. The CDR3 spans 12 residues. The CDR3 DNA reads as TGTGCCAGCAGTTTAGCCCCCGATGAGCAGTTCTTC. Translating gives CASSLAPDEQFF.

The rearrangement links TRBV7-8 to TRBJ2-3, with D unclear. Germline CDR1 SGHVS, CDR2 FQNEAQ. V gave up 1 base and J gave up 2 bases, with 7 bases separating them. The length of the CDR3 is 14 residues. The CDR3 DNA follows: TGTGCCAGCAGCTTAGAGGACCACACAGATACGCAGTATTTT. Translated: CASSLEDHTDTQYF.

The V and J genes are TRBV12-3 or TRBV12-4 and TRBJ1-6; unclear D gene. The CDR3 loop spans 15 amino acids. V was cut by 3 bases and J by 8 bases, with 14 bases left in between. The CDR3 coding sequence is TGTGCCAGCAGTTTTGTTCTGGGTTTGGATTCACCCCTCCACTTT. Translating gives CASSFVLGLDSPLHF.

The chain uses TRBV30 and TRBJ1-1; D is unclear. CDR1 is GTSNPN, CDR2 SVGIG, per germline (reference sequence). This CDR3 has 14 amino acids. The V and J ends lost 1 base and 1 base respectively, with 10 bases between them. DNA for the CDR3: TGTGCCTGGAGTGCTGTCTGGGGGAACACTGAAGCTTTCTTT. It codes for CAWSAVWGNTEAFF.

The V gene is TRBV2, the J gene TRBJ1-1; D not resolved. The ends were cut back, 5 bases at V and 2 bases at J, with 12 bases in the middle. Germline V lookup: CDR1 SNHLY, CDR2 FYNNEI. The CDR3 sequence is 14 residues long. In nucleotides, the CDR3 is TGTGCCAGCAGTCGGTTCTTCGTAAACACTGAAGCTTTCTTT. Translated, it gives CASSRFFVNTEAFF.

The genes are TRBV27 and TRBJ2-7; D might be TRBD2 (5 bases). This CDR3 is 14 amino acids long. Deletions cut 5 bases from V and 2 bases from J, with 13 bases between. The germline CDR1 and CDR2 sequences are MNHEY and SMNVEV (reference sequence). The CDR3 sequence: CASSLGLGTYEQYF. The CDR3 DNA reads as TGTGCCAGCAGTCTAGGACTGGGGACCTACGAGCAGTACTTC.